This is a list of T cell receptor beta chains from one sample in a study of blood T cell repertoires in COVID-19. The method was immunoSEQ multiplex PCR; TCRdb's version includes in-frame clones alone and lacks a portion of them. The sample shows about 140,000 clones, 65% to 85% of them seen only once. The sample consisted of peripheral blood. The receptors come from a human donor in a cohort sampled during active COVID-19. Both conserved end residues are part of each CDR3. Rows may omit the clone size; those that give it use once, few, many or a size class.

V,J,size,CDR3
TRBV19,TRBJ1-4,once,CASSIKKAGDEKLFF
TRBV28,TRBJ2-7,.,CASSLRGPYEQYF
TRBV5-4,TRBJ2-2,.,CASSPQAGGHYTGELFF
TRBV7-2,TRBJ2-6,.,CASSLVARSGANVLTF
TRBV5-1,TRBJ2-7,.,CASSPPGQGSDEQYF
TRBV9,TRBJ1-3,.,CASSVAWSSGNTIYF
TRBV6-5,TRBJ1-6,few,CASSRANYNSPLHF
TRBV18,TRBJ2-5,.,CASSPTLQETQYF
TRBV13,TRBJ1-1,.,CASSLGSRDTEAFF
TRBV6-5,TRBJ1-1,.,CASSYVRWGGTEAFF
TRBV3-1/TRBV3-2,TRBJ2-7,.,CASSQFMTVSYEQYF
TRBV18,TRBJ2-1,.,CASSPGLAGGEQFF
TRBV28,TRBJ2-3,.,CASSTGLAGGGDTQYF
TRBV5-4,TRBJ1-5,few,CASSLDGTGHQPQHF
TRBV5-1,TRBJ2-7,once,CASSNGLNEQYF
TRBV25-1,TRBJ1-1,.,CASSEDMFEAFF
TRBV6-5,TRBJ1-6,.,CASKQENSPLHF
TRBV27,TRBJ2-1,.,CASSPPKRGNKNEQFF
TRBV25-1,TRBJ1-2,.,CASSEKGVLYGYTF
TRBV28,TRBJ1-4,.,CASSLLGGGKGEKLFF
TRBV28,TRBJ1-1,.,CASRRRDRGNTEAFF
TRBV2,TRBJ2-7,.,CASSDLEQGSYEQYF
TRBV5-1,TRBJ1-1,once,CASGTRGTEAFF
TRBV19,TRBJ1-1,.,CASSIRTLQGRYTEAFF
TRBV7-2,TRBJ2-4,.,CASSPQAGQLAKNIQYF
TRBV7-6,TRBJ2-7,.,CASSPIASYEQYF
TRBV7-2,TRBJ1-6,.,CASSPRQVWGPRDDSPLHF
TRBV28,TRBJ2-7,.,CPSAYEQYF